Here is one T cell receptor (beta chain) with its context. The antigen remains undetermined. V dropped 6 bases and J dropped 15; count of bases not matched to a gene: 11. Germline V CDR1 and CDR2: MNHEY, SVGEGT. The length of the CDR3 is 12 residues. This sample stems from a study of T cell responses to AZD1222 COVID-19 vaccine. Study results and caveats: Targeting of unmutated variant regions was reportedly seen in nearly half of spike-specific TCRs. White British donors predominated, females outnumbered males, and clonal diversity was possibly underestimated.

Sequencing was performed with immunoSEQ multiplex PCR; in TCRdb, only in-frame clones are kept and a portion is missing. Of around 130,000 clones in the sample, about 94% were seen once. Sample: peripheral blood, taken 28 days after the second AZD1222 dose. The receptor's source is an adult who received the AZD1222 COVID-19 vaccine. V and J are TRBV6-2 or TRBV6-3 and TRBJ2-1; 7 bases map to TRBD2. CDR3 sequence reads: CASSPSQRGLFF. DNA for the CDR3: TGTGCCAGCAGCCCATCCCAGCGGGGTCTGTTCTTC.